This is a list of T cell receptor beta chains from one sample in a study of neoadjuvant nivolumab and ipilimumab in lung cancer. The repertoire was sequenced with immunoSEQ multiplex PCR; TCRdb's copy has only in-frame clones and lacks some. The profile covers about 15,000 clones, with less than 85% appearing a single time and about 8.5% taken by the ten largest. The source was tumor tissue, collected after neoadjuvant nivolumab, alone or with ipilimumab, at or shortly before surgery. These receptors originate from an adult with non-small cell lung cancer. Each CDR3 is given with its conserved first and last residue. The order of the fields is CDR3 DNA, CDR3 protein, clone size, V gene, CDR3 length, D gene, J gene. D genes are given only for firm matches. Not all rows give a size; the values are once, few, many and, for expanded clones, a class.

CDR3nt: TGTGCCAGCAGTGTGGACGGCAATCAGCCCCAGCATTTT
CDR3aa: CASSVDGNQPQHF
abundance: .
v_gene: TRBV2
len: 13
d_gene: .
j_gene: TRBJ1-5

CDR3nt: TGTGCCTGGAGTGTAGCCCCCCTAATAATGGACAGGAAAAATCAGCCCCAGCATTTT
CDR3aa: CAWSVAPLIMDRKNQPQHF
abundance: .
v_gene: TRBV30
len: 19
d_gene: TRBD1
j_gene: TRBJ1-5

CDR3nt: TGTGCCAGCAGCGCGCAAGGAGTTACTGAAGCTTTCTTT
CDR3aa: CASSAQGVTEAFF
abundance: .
v_gene: TRBV9
len: 13
d_gene: .
j_gene: TRBJ1-1

CDR3nt: TGTGCCAGCAGCCCTGGTGGGAACACTGAAGCTTTCTTT
CDR3aa: CASSPGGNTEAFF
abundance: .
v_gene: TRBV7-6
len: 13
d_gene: .
j_gene: TRBJ1-1

CDR3nt: TGTGCCAGCAGTGAATTTAGTTTCTACGAGCAGTACTTC
CDR3aa: CASSEFSFYEQYF
abundance: .
v_gene: TRBV6-4
len: 13
d_gene: .
j_gene: TRBJ2-7

CDR3nt: TGTGCCAGCAGCTTCAGGGAGGGCCGTGACGCTTTCTTT
CDR3aa: CASSFREGRDAFF
abundance: once
v_gene: TRBV7-2
len: 13
d_gene: .
j_gene: TRBJ1-1

CDR3nt: TGTGCCAGCAGTTTAAAGGTCGGCAGGGTTTCTTACGAGCAGTACTTC
CDR3aa: CASSLKVGRVSYEQYF
abundance: .
v_gene: TRBV27
len: 16
d_gene: .
j_gene: TRBJ2-7

CDR3nt: TGTGCCAGCAGCCCAGAGGACACCTGGGAGGGCTACACCTTC
CDR3aa: CASSPEDTWEGYTF
abundance: .
v_gene: TRBV9
len: 14
d_gene: .
j_gene: TRBJ1-2

CDR3nt: TGTGCCAGCAGCGTAAGAGAGGGGACCTTCACAGATACGCAGTATTTT
CDR3aa: CASSVREGTFTDTQYF
abundance: .
v_gene: TRBV9
len: 16
d_gene: .
j_gene: TRBJ2-3

CDR3nt: TGTGCCAGCAGCTTAGGGCGTGGGGATACGCAGTATTTT
CDR3aa: CASSLGRGDTQYF
abundance: few
v_gene: TRBV7-2
len: 13
d_gene: .
j_gene: TRBJ2-3

CDR3nt: TGTGCCAGCAGCCTCGGAAATAGGTATGGCTACACCTTC
CDR3aa: CASSLGNRYGYTF
abundance: few
v_gene: TRBV13
len: 13
d_gene: .
j_gene: TRBJ1-2

CDR3nt: TGTGCCAGCAGCTGGGCACGGGGGGCCAACGTCCTGACTTTC
CDR3aa: CASSWARGANVLTF
abundance: .
v_gene: TRBV7-9
len: 14
d_gene: .
j_gene: TRBJ2-6

CDR3nt: TGTGCCAGCAGCTTATGGACAGGGGAGAACACTGAAGCTTTCTTT
CDR3aa: CASSLWTGENTEAFF
abundance: .
v_gene: TRBV7-2
len: 15
d_gene: TRBD1
j_gene: TRBJ1-1

CDR3nt: TGTGCCAGCAACCCGGCCTGGGGCAATCAGCCCCAGCATTTT
CDR3aa: CASNPAWGNQPQHF
abundance: .
v_gene: TRBV2
len: 14
d_gene: .
j_gene: TRBJ1-5

CDR3nt: TGTGCCAGCAGCCCTCTTTCGGGACCCCAAGAGACCCAGTACTTC
CDR3aa: CASSPLSGPQETQYF
abundance: .
v_gene: TRBV5-5
len: 15
d_gene: .
j_gene: TRBJ2-5

CDR3nt: TGCACCTTTACCAGGGGGCATGGCGGGGAGCTGTTTTTT
CDR3aa: CTFTRGHGGELFF
abundance: .
v_gene: TRBV29-1
len: 13
d_gene: TRBD1
j_gene: TRBJ2-2

CDR3nt: TGTGCCAGCAGCTTTTCTGCAAGGGGGAACACCGGGGAGCTGTTTTTT
CDR3aa: CASSFSARGNTGELFF
abundance: once
v_gene: TRBV7-2
len: 16
d_gene: .
j_gene: TRBJ2-2

CDR3nt: TGTGCCACCAGCAATTATTTGTCAGAGACCCAGTACTTC
CDR3aa: CATSNYLSETQYF
abundance: .
v_gene: TRBV15
len: 13
d_gene: .
j_gene: TRBJ2-5

CDR3nt: TGTGCCAGCACCGGGGGGACCAATCAGCCCCAGCATTTT
CDR3aa: CASTGGTNQPQHF
abundance: .
v_gene: TRBV25-1
len: 13
d_gene: .
j_gene: TRBJ1-5

CDR3nt: TGTGCCAGCAGTCCCCGGGAGCGCCGGGGCTGGGAGACCCAGTACTTC
CDR3aa: CASSPRERRGWETQYF
abundance: .
v_gene: TRBV27
len: 16
d_gene: .
j_gene: TRBJ2-5

CDR3nt: TGTGCCAGCAGCTTACTCCGTAGCACAGATACGCAGTATTTT
CDR3aa: CASSLLRSTDTQYF
abundance: .
v_gene: TRBV7-9
len: 14
d_gene: .
j_gene: TRBJ2-3

CDR3nt: TGTGCCAGCAGCTTGGGCGACGGGGAGTGGCGGTTCTTC
CDR3aa: CASSLGDGEWRFF
abundance: .
v_gene: TRBV5-4
len: 13
d_gene: .
j_gene: TRBJ2-1

CDR3nt: TGTGCCAGCAGTTATAGGGGAGGCCGCACAGATACGCAGTATTTT
CDR3aa: CASSYRGGRTDTQYF
abundance: .
v_gene: TRBV27
len: 15
d_gene: .
j_gene: TRBJ2-3

CDR3nt: TGTGCCAGCAGCGCCGCAGGGATGCCAGAGACCCAGTACTTC
CDR3aa: CASSAAGMPETQYF
abundance: .
v_gene: TRBV7-9
len: 14
d_gene: .
j_gene: TRBJ2-5

CDR3nt: TGTGCCAGCAGCTTAGTTCCTAGCACAGATACGCAGTATTTT
CDR3aa: CASSLVPSTDTQYF
abundance: .
v_gene: TRBV7-9
len: 14
d_gene: .
j_gene: TRBJ2-3

CDR3nt: TGTGCCAGCAGCCCTTCGCATAGCACAGATACGCAGTATTTT
CDR3aa: CASSPSHSTDTQYF
abundance: .
v_gene: TRBV7-2
len: 14
d_gene: .
j_gene: TRBJ2-3

CDR3nt: TGTGCCACCAGCAGAGATCTGGACATAGGCGCTGGCTACACCTTC
CDR3aa: CATSRDLDIGAGYTF
abundance: .
v_gene: TRBV15
len: 15
d_gene: .
j_gene: TRBJ1-2

CDR3nt: TGTGCCTCGCGCTCGACAGGGTCGGTGTATCAGCCCCAGCATTTT
CDR3aa: CASRSTGSVYQPQHF
abundance: .
v_gene: TRBV19
len: 15
d_gene: TRBD1
j_gene: TRBJ1-5

CDR3nt: TGTGCCAGCAGCTCGAGACCTTACAGGGGTAGAGGAGACACCATATATTTT
CDR3aa: CASSSRPYRGRGDTIYF
abundance: .
v_gene: TRBV7-9
len: 17
d_gene: TRBD1
j_gene: TRBJ1-3

CDR3nt: TGTGCCAGCAGCTCCGGGACCGCTTATGGCTACACCTTC
CDR3aa: CASSSGTAYGYTF
abundance: .
v_gene: TRBV7-2
len: 13
d_gene: .
j_gene: TRBJ1-2

CDR3nt: TGCGCCAGCAGCTTGGGGGTACAGGGTCTTAGGGAGCAGTACTTC
CDR3aa: CASSLGVQGLREQYF
abundance: .
v_gene: TRBV5-1
len: 15
d_gene: .
j_gene: TRBJ2-7

CDR3nt: TGCGCCAGCAGTGAGGGGTTAAGACCCTACGAGCAGTACTTC
CDR3aa: CASSEGLRPYEQYF
abundance: .
v_gene: TRBV10-1
len: 14
d_gene: .
j_gene: TRBJ2-7

CDR3nt: TGCGCCAGCAGCTTGAGGGGCGGGGACTCTGGGGCCAACGTCCTGACTTTC
CDR3aa: CASSLRGGDSGANVLTF
abundance: .
v_gene: TRBV5-1
len: 17
d_gene: .
j_gene: TRBJ2-6